The clone carrying this T cell receptor beta chain has a count of ten or more. What it binds is not known. The sample originates from a study of CD8 T cells in ankylosing spondylitis. Study-wide points: Prior work had noted some motif variants in reactive arthritis blood and synovial fluid. Seemingly distinctive of ankylosing spondylitis blood was a TCR beta motif formed by eight highly homologous variants. Reportedly, significant enrichment of disease-linked clones occurred in matched ankylosing spondylitis synovial fluid.

Construction of TCR beta libraries was performed using quantitative 5'-RACE with molecular barcodes. TCRdb re-derived calls from the 5' RACE reads in MiXCR, one entry per CDR3 protein. Altogether around 210,000 distinct CDR3 sequences are present, roughly 8.2% being singletons, with the ten largest covering around 5.1%. Germline V gene data show CDR1 as MGHDK and CDR2 as SYGVNS. The CDR3 extends over 16 amino acids. Trimming took 7 bases from V and 2 from J, leaving 21 bases between them. The source material was blood, either unsorted or a sorted T cell fraction (not recorded which). The chain recombines TRBV25-1 with TRBJ2-7, with a possible D match to TRBD1 (8 bases). The TCR originated in a female donor with ankylosing spondylitis or in good health (not recorded which). In DNA, the CDR3 is TGTGCCAGCACCGCCGTTCACACAGGGGGGGCCTACGAGCAGTACTTC. It is translated as CASTAVHTGGAYEQYF.